This paragraph reports one T cell receptor beta chain. Its antigen is unknown. The data derive from a study of T-cell memory formation after mild COVID-19. J gave up 5 bases and V 6 bases, and 17 bases lay outside the gene matches. Germline V gene lookup returns CDR1 MNHEY and CDR2 SVGEGT. This CDR3 comprises 19 residues. Findings of the study overall: Most CD4+ clones that shrank were in CM and EM, while CD8+ ones turned up in EMRA. Day 15 to 85 contracting clones showed balanced CD4/CD8; day 15 to 37 expanders favored CD4+.

One entry per CDR3 protein results from TCRdb running MiXCR on the 5' RACE reads. The data show around 200,000 distinct CDR3 sequences, with around 30% seen just once and 9.5% to 12% held by the top ten. The gene calls are TRBV6-2 or TRBV6-3 and TRBJ2-3; TRBD2 matches 13 bases. Sequences were obtained from PBMCs or a T cell subset sorted from them (not recorded which). This receptor was obtained from an adult woman who had mild COVID-19 (a few samples of this study predate the infection). Cell type and time point are not known. The CDR3 region has the DNA TGTGCCAGCAGCCCTACTAGCGGGAGGGCCGGTTATGTGGAAGATACGCAGTATTTT. It specifies CASSPTSGRAGYVEDTQYF.